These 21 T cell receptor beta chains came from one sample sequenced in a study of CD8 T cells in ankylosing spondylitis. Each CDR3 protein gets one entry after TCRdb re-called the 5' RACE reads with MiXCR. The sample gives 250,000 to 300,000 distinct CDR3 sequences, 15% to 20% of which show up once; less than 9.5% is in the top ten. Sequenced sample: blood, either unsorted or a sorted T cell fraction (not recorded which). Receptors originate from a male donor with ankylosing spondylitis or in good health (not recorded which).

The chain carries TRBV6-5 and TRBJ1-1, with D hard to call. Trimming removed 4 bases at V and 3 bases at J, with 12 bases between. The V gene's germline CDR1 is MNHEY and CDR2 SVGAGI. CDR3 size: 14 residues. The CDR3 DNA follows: TGTGCCAGCAGTTCCTACTCACCTTACACTGAAGCTTTCTTT. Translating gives CASSSYSPYTEAFF.

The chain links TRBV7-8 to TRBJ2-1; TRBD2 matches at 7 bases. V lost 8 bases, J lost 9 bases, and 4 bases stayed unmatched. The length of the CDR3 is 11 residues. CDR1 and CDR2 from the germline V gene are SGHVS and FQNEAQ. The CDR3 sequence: CASGLGLEQFF. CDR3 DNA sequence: TGTGCCAGCGGACTAGGGCTTGAGCAGTTCTTC.

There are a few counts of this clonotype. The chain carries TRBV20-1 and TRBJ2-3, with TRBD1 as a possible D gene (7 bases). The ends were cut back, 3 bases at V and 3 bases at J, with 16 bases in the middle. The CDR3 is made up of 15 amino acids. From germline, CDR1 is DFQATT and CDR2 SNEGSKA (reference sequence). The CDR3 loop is CSASSDREETDTQYF. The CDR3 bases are TGCAGTGCTAGTTCAGACAGGGAGGAGACAGATACGCAGTATTTT.

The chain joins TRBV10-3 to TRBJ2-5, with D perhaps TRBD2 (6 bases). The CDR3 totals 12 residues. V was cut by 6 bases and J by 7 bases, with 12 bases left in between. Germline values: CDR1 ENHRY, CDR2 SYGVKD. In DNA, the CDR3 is TGTGCCATCAGCCCGGGAGCCGGGACCCAGTACTTC. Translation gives CAISPGAGTQYF.

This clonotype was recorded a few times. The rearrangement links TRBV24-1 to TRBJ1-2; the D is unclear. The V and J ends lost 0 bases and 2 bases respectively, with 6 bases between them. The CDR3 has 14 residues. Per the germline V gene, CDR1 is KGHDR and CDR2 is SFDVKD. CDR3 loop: CATSDLRSNYGYTF. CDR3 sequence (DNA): TGTGCCACCAGTGATTTGCGCTCAAACTATGGCTACACCTTC.

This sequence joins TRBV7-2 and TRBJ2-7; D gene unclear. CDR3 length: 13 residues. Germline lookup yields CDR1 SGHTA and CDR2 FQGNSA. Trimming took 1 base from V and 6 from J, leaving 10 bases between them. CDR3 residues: CASSLGPRFEQYV. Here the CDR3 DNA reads TGTGCCAGCAGCTTAGGTCCCAGGTTCGAGCAGTACGTC.

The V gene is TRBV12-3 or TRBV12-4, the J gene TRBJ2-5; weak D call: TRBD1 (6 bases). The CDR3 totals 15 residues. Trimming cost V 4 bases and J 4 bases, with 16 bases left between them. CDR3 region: CASSSPKGGVETQYF. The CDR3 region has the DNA TGTGCCAGCAGTTCCCCTAAAGGGGGAGTAGAGACCCAGTACTTC.

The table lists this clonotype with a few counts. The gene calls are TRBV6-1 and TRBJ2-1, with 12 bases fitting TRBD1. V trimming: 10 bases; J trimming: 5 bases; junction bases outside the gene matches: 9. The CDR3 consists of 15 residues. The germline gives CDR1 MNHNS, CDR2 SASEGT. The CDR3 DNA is TGTGCCATTTCCCGGGACAGGGGGCCTGACAATGAGCAGTTCTTC. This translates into CAISRDRGPDNEQFF.

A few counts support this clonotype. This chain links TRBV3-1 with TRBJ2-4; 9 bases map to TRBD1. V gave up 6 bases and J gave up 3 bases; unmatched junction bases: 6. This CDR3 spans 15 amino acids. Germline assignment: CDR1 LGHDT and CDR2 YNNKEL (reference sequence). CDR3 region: CASSEQGAYKNIQYF. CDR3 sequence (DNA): TGTGCCAGCAGTGAACAGGGGGCCTACAAAAACATTCAGTACTTC.

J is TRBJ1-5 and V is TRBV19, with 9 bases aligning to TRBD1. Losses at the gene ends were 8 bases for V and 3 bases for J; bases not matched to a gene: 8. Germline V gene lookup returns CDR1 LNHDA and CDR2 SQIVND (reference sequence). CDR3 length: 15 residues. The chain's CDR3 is CASWGGQGINQPQHF. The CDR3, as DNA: TGTGCCAGTTGGGGCGGACAGGGGATCAATCAGCCCCAGCATTTT.

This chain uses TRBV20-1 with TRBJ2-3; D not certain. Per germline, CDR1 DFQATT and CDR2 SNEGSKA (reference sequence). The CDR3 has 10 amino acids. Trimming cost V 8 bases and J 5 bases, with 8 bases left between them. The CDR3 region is CSPIGDTQYF. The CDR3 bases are TGCAGTCCAATCGGAGATACGCAGTATTTT.

CDR3 sequence reads: CASSFQGPSTDTQYF. In DNA form, the CDR3 reads TGCGCCAGCAGCTTCCAGGGGCCCAGCACAGATACGCAGTATTTT. This rearrangement joins TRBV5-1 to TRBJ2-3, with TRBD1 as a possible D gene (6 bases). The germline V gene has CDR1 SGHRS and CDR2 YFSETQ. Trimming removed 2 bases from V and 0 bases from J, with 10 bases in between. The CDR3 covers 15 residues. Looking up the rest from reference TRBV5-1 and TRBJ2-3 gives the full variable domain: KAGVTQTPRYLIKTRGQQVTLSCSPISGHRSVSWYQQTPGQGLQFLFEYFSETQRNKGNFPGRFSGRQFSNSRSEMNVSTLELGDSALYLCASSFQGPSTDTQYFGPGTRLTVL.

CDR3 nucleotide sequence: TGTGCCATCAGTGAGAGGGAATGGTACGAGCAGTACGTC. The encoded protein is CAISEREWYEQYV. This rearrangement joins TRBV10-3 to TRBJ2-7, with D uncertain. V lost 2 bases to trimming and J lost 4 bases, with 9 bases between them. Germline V gives CDR1 ENHRY, CDR2 SYGVKD. This CDR3 region has 13 residues.

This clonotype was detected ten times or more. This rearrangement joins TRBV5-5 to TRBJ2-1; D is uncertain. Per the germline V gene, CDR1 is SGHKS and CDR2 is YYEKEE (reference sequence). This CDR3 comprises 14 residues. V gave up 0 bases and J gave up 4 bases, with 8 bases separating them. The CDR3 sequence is CASSLEQHYNEQFF. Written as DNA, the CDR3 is TGTGCCAGCAGCTTGGAGCAGCATTACAATGAGCAGTTCTTC.

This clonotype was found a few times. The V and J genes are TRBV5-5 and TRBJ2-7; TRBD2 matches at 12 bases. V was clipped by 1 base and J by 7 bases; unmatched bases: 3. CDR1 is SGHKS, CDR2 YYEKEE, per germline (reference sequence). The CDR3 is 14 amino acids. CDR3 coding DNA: TGTGCCAGCAGCTTGCTAGCGGGGGGGCTGGAGCAGTACGTC. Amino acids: CASSLLAGGLEQYV.

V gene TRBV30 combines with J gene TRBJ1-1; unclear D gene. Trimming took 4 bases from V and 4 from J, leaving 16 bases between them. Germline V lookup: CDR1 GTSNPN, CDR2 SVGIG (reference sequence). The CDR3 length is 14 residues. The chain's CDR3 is CAWTYGVRVTEAFF. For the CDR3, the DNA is TGTGCCTGGACCTACGGGGTGAGAGTCACTGAAGCTTTCTTT.

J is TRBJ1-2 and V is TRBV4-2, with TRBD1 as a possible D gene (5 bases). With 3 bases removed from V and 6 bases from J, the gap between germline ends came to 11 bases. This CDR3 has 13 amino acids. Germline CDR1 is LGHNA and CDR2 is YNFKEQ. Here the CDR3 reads CASSQGPWDGYTF. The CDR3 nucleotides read TGTGCCAGCAGCCAGGGACCATGGGATGGCTACACCTTC.

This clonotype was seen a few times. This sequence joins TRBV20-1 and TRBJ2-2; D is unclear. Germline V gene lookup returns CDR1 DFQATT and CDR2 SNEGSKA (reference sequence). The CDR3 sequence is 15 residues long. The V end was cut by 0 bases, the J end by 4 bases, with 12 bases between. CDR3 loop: CSARDIGPSTGELFF. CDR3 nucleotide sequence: TGCAGTGCTAGAGATATCGGACCCTCCACCGGGGAGCTGTTTTTT.

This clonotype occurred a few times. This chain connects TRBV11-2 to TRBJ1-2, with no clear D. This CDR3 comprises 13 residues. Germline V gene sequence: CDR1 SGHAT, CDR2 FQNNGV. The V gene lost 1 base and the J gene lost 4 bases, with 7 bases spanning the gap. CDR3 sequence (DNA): TGTGCCAGCAGCTTAGTAGAGATCTATGGCTACACCTTC. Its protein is CASSLVEIYGYTF.

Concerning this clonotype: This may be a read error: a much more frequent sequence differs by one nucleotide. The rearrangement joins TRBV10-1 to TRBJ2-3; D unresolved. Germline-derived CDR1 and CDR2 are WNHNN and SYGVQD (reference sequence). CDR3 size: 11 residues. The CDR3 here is CAGSEGDTQYF. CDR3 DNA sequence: TGCGCCGGCAGTGAAGGCGATACGCAGTATTTT.

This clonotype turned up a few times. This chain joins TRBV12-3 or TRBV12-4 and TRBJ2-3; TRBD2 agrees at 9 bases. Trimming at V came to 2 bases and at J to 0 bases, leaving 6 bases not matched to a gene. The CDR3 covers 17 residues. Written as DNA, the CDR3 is TGTGCCAGCAGTTTATGGTTAGCGGGGGTAAGCACAGATACGCAGTATTTT. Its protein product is CASSLWLAGVSTDTQYF.